The clone carrying this T cell receptor beta chain was seen only a few times. Its specificity is unknown. Constant-segment primers and 5'RACE yielded cDNA libraries for TCR alpha and TCR beta, each carrying sample barcodes and UMIs. TCRdb processed the 5' RACE reads anew with MiXCR; each CDR3 protein has one entry. The repertoire includes about 190,000 distinct CDR3 sequences, over 9.5% of them detected once, and approximately 3% sits in the top ten. The data stem from a study of T-cell memory formation after mild COVID-19. Study-wide background: Most TCR clusters belonged to a single donor.

This CDR3 has 17 residues. General study findings and limits: CD8+ contracting clones occupied EMRA, while CD4+ ones occupied mainly CM and EM. Pre-infection memory carried some responding clones, suggesting that cross-reactive memory joined.

The receptor comes from a man younger than 30 who had mild COVID-19 (a few samples of this study predate the infection). Cell type and time point are not known. The genes are TRBV21-1 and TRBJ2-7; TRBD1 is the table's D call, not checked against the DNA. TRBV21-1 is termed a pseudogene. The sequencing input was PBMCs or a T cell subset sorted from them (not recorded which). The CDR3 spells CASSKEWTGTVVDEQYV. The CDR3 DNA reads TGTGCCAGCAGCAAGGAGTGGACAGGGACCGTTGTGGACGAGCAGTACGTC.